These T cell receptor beta chains were read from a single sample in a study of T cell responses to AZD1222 COVID-19 vaccine. Profiled with immunoSEQ multiplex PCR; TCRdb holds only in-frame clones, not every one. The sample holds approximately 100,000 clones; around 90% are singletons and the top ten take 1% to 1.5%. Sequencing used peripheral blood, obtained on day 0 of AZD1222 vaccination. Receptor source: an adult in good health. The CDR3 runs from the conserved cysteine through the conserved F or W.

J gene: TRBJ1-5
V gene: TRBV6-5
CDR3 protein: CASSYSSQGSSPQHF

J gene: TRBJ1-5
V gene: TRBV20-1
CDR3 protein: CSASQSNQPQHF

J gene: TRBJ2-5
V gene: TRBV28
CDR3 protein: CASSHGGTVQETQYF

J gene: TRBJ2-1
V gene: TRBV7-2
CDR3 protein: CASSRGSVYNEQFF

J gene: TRBJ2-1
V gene: TRBV6-5
CDR3 protein: CASSTDKSSYNEQFF

J gene: TRBJ1-5
V gene: TRBV5-3
CDR3 protein: CARSLNSGNQPQHF

J gene: TRBJ1-5
V gene: TRBV19
CDR3 protein: CATQIGGNQPQHF

J gene: TRBJ2-3
V gene: TRBV7-2
CDR3 protein: CASSLMDYRRTDTQYF

J gene: TRBJ2-4
V gene: TRBV4-3
CDR3 protein: CASSPREGSRNIQYF

J gene: TRBJ2-7
V gene: TRBV4-3
CDR3 protein: CASSQDIGYEQYF

J gene: TRBJ1-1
V gene: TRBV5-1
CDR3 protein: CASSSGTGITEAFF

J gene: TRBJ2-6
V gene: TRBV2
CDR3 protein: CASSGLANRVGANVLTF

J gene: TRBJ1-5
V gene: TRBV30
CDR3 protein: CAWSPGSQPQHF

J gene: TRBJ1-1
V gene: TRBV7-2
CDR3 protein: CASSFGLSKAGTEAFF

J gene: TRBJ2-5
V gene: TRBV19
CDR3 protein: CASSPGRLQETQYF

J gene: TRBJ2-5
V gene: TRBV3-1/TRBV3-2
CDR3 protein: CASSLQGSETQYF

J gene: TRBJ2-7
V gene: TRBV27
CDR3 protein: CASSRSGRGPWEQYF

J gene: TRBJ1-2
V gene: TRBV2
CDR3 protein: CASRLDRGNYGYTF

J gene: TRBJ2-5
V gene: TRBV27
CDR3 protein: CASSWDRVEETQYF

J gene: TRBJ1-1
V gene: TRBV29-1
CDR3 protein: CSVVVPNTEAFF

J gene: TRBJ2-3
V gene: TRBV27
CDR3 protein: CASSSRPRLAGGPDTQYF

J gene: TRBJ2-2
V gene: TRBV30
CDR3 protein: CAWSEGNGELFF